This T cell receptor (beta chain) was captured by sequencing in a study of CD8+ T cells in alopecia areata listed by TCRdb under 2018. Notes on the research overall: Treated patients were enrolled in an open-label pilot trial of oral tofacitinib, 5 to 10 mg twice daily, for moderate-to-severe alopecia areata. Patients received tofacitinib for 6 to 18 months and were then followed off drug for 6 months to check for delayed response and recurrence. In treated patients, disease severity was measured using the SALT score, which gives the percentage of scalp surface area affected. To study T cell clonal expansion in alopecia areata, the researchers applied high-throughput TCRbeta sequencing to both the C3H/HeJ mouse model and human patients. In humans, TCRbeta sequencing was performed on scalp tissue and on sorted CD4+ and CD8+ peripheral blood T cells from healthy controls and from patients with patchy or totalis/universalis alopecia areata. Patients on tofacitinib were biopsied at baseline and after 4 and 24 weeks of treatment, and several of the patients also had a later scalp biopsy. Scalp clonality was compared among normal scalp (n=4), patchy alopecia areata scalp (n=8), and alopecia totalis/universalis scalp (n=8). RNA was obtained with the PAXgene miRNA kit for fixed scalp, the miRNeasy kit for PBMCs, and the RNeasy kit for mouse skin. TCRbeta CDR3 regions were amplified by immunoSEQ multiplex PCR using 35 Vbeta forward and 13 Jbeta reverse primers. Here is what the overall study found, with its caveats: With tofacitinib, both scalp clonality and the number of expanded CD8+ clones among the top 100 scalp clones went down significantly. The treated cohort was small, with a single nonresponder, so links between baseline CD8+ expansion and response need larger studies. Compared with mice, TCR sequences shared between patients were less clear, possibly partly because of HLA diversity across the patient population. Many expanded lesional clones persisted in scalp and blood during tofacitinib treatment, which may partly explain relapse after stopping treatment. Scalp TCR repertoire analysis is complicated because resident alphabeta T cells in normal human skin are also sequenced, whereas mouse skin is dominated by gammadelta T cells. Higher clonality and more expanded CD8+ clones were observed in lesional scalp than in normal scalp, particularly in alopecia totalis/universalis, a finding suggestive of antigenic drive.

Library generation was performed with the immunoSEQ multiplex PCR assay. RNA was extracted from all samples and reverse transcribed into cDNA, which served as template for TCR sequencing. First-strand cDNA was synthesized with SuperScript III using a 2:1 mix of oligo-dT and random hexamers. A synthetic immune receptor repertoire was used to gauge amplification bias, and whatever bias remained was removed computationally. Processing in the source paper ran as follows. Raw reads were preprocessed to remove errors, and CDR3 was defined according to IMGT conventions as the region from the conserved cysteine to phenylalanine. To get clonality, Shannon entropy was normalized by log2 of the number of productive unique TCRs and the result was subtracted from 1. Whether scalp clones were CD4 or CD8 was inferred by matching scalp TCRbeta sequences against CD4 and CD8 repertoires sorted from blood. TCRdb carries this immuneACCESS record with in-frame sequences only. Its versions omit some clonotypes, under half of them owing to an unresolved V gene in the studies checked, with the rest unexplained. D and trimming come from the DNA, and the V and J calls and clone size come from that table. The sample table lists around 150,000 clones, less than 70% of them with a count of one. The ten largest clones add up to over 12% of the sample.

The time point label on this specimen signifies: 24 weeks on oral tofacitinib. This specimen's treatment or condition label, per the study, means: oral pan-JAK inhibitor, 5-10 mg twice daily. Lesional scalp punch biopsies and peripheral blood were collected from alopecia areata patients. PBMCs were isolated by density centrifugation and stained for CD3, CD4 and CD8, after which CD4+ and CD8+ T cells were sorted on a FACSAria. For this clone: Its antigen has not been determined. No quality values exist for individual bases; no much larger clone is one base distant.

The clonotype was recovered from a human donor with alopecia areata. The specimen was CD4+ T cells sorted from blood, collected at week 24, from a patient treated with tofacitinib.

The CDR3 region: CASSVSSGAQETQYF. The base sequence is TGTGCCAGCAGCGTATCTAGCGGGGCTCAAGAGACCCAGTACTTC. The chain employs TRBV9 and TRBJ2-5; the junction holds 9 bases that match TRBD2. The CDR3 contains 15 residues, cysteine and phenylalanine counted. The retained sequence is limited to the CDR3, 45 bases, with the frame set at the first base. Unmatched junction bases come to 3, with V trimmed by 1 base and J by 2 bases. The germline V gene provides CDR1 SGDLS and CDR2 YYNGEE.